This record covers a single T cell receptor (beta chain). This record comes from a study of T cells in tuberculosis. Study background: This South African cohort compared adolescents with or without latent tuberculosis against adults with active tuberculosis.

The repertoire was sequenced with immunoSEQ multiplex PCR; TCRdb's copy has only in-frame clones and lacks some. Of about 30,000 clones detected, nearly 97% appear once; the ten largest clones hold roughly 2.3%. The germline V gene has CDR1 SQVTM and CDR2 ANQGSEA. Trimming shortened V by 4 bases and J by 1 base, and 7 bases separated the two germline ends. The length of the CDR3 is 13 residues. On average roughly 92,000 T cells per donor were immunosequenced. The TCR comes from a donor aged 10-30 years with latent tuberculosis or without tuberculosis infection. Sequenced: PBMCs. The chain recombines TRBV29-1 with TRBJ2-2; D might be TRBD1 (5 bases). In DNA form, the CDR3 reads TGCAGCGTTGTACAGGTGAACACCGGGGAGCTGTTTTTT. This sequence encodes CSVVQVNTGELFF.